A selection of T cell receptor beta chains follows, all from one sample in a study of blood T cells in healthy people across ages. TCRdb used MiXCR to reprocess the 5' RACE reads, holding one entry per CDR3 protein. The sample has over a million distinct CDR3 sequences, approximately 63% seen once. The sequenced material came from blood. These receptors all come from a man between 18 and 29 years old in good health. CDR3s include the opening cysteine and the closing phenylalanine or tryptophan. The order of the fields is CDR3 length, J gene, D gene, V gene, clone size, CDR3 DNA, CDR3 protein. D genes are given only for firm matches. Size is omitted from some rows. Given values are once, few, many or a class for expanded clones.

len: 12
j_gene: TRBJ1-1
d_gene: .
v_gene: TRBV9
abundance: few
CDR3nt: TGTGCCAGCAGCGTAGGGGACACTGAAGCTTTCTTT
CDR3aa: CASSVGDTEAFF

len: 14
j_gene: TRBJ1-2
d_gene: .
v_gene: TRBV4-1
abundance: .
CDR3nt: TGCGCCAGCAGCCAAGCGCGAGAGAACTATGGCTACACCTTC
CDR3aa: CASSQARENYGYTF

len: 15
j_gene: TRBJ2-3
d_gene: .
v_gene: TRBV28
abundance: few
CDR3nt: TGTGCCAGCAGCAACAGGCAGGGTAGCACAGATACGCAGTATTTT
CDR3aa: CASSNRQGSTDTQYF

len: 15
j_gene: TRBJ2-1
d_gene: TRBD2
v_gene: TRBV7-2
abundance: few
CDR3nt: TGTGCCAGCAGCTCCCCGGGACTAGCTCAGAATGAGCAGTTCTTC
CDR3aa: CASSSPGLAQNEQFF

len: 14
j_gene: TRBJ2-7
d_gene: TRBD2
v_gene: TRBV2
abundance: .
CDR3nt: TGTGCCAGTACGGGGACTAGCGCTTCCTACGAGCAGTACTTC
CDR3aa: CASTGTSASYEQYF

len: 14
j_gene: TRBJ2-1
d_gene: .
v_gene: TRBV4-1
abundance: few
CDR3nt: TGCGCCAGCAGCCAACGTATGGAGATTAATGAGCAGTTCTTC
CDR3aa: CASSQRMEINEQFF

len: 12
j_gene: TRBJ1-2
d_gene: TRBD1
v_gene: TRBV29-1
abundance: few
CDR3nt: TGCAGCGTTACCGGGACAGAAAATGGCTACACCTTC
CDR3aa: CSVTGTENGYTF

len: 14
j_gene: TRBJ2-7
d_gene: .
v_gene: TRBV12-3/TRBV12-4
abundance: once
CDR3nt: TGTGCCAGCAGACCCGGGACTGAGGCCTACGAGCAGTACTTC
CDR3aa: CASRPGTEAYEQYF

len: 15
j_gene: TRBJ2-7
d_gene: TRBD2
v_gene: TRBV27
abundance: .
CDR3nt: TGTGCCAGCAGAGATTTGGGAGCGGGAGGGTACGAGCAGTACTTC
CDR3aa: CASRDLGAGGYEQYF

len: 16
j_gene: TRBJ2-7
d_gene: TRBD2
v_gene: TRBV5-4
abundance: .
CDR3nt: TGTGCCAGCAGCTTGTTTGGTCTAGCGGGAGCATACGAGCAGTACTTC
CDR3aa: CASSLFGLAGAYEQYF

len: 13
j_gene: TRBJ2-3
d_gene: .
v_gene: TRBV29-1
abundance: few
CDR3nt: TGCAGCGTCCGACCAGCCCAAGGAGATACGCAGTATTTT
CDR3aa: CSVRPAQGDTQYF

len: 15
j_gene: TRBJ2-1
d_gene: TRBD1
v_gene: TRBV2
abundance: few
CDR3nt: TGTGCCAGCAGTGAGGACAGGAGCTCCTACAATGAGCAGTTCTTC
CDR3aa: CASSEDRSSYNEQFF

len: 17
j_gene: TRBJ2-1
d_gene: .
v_gene: TRBV4-3
abundance: .
CDR3nt: TGCGCCAGCAGCCAGGGATGGGGGGCGGCTCCCTACAATGAGCAGTTCTTC
CDR3aa: CASSQGWGAAPYNEQFF

len: 15
j_gene: TRBJ2-7
d_gene: TRBD1
v_gene: TRBV12-3/TRBV12-4
abundance: once
CDR3nt: TGTGCCAGCAGTCCCCAGGGGGAATCGGGCTACGAGCAGTACTTC
CDR3aa: CASSPQGESGYEQYF

len: 14
j_gene: TRBJ2-7
d_gene: TRBD2
v_gene: TRBV6-5
abundance: few
CDR3nt: TGTGCCAGCAGTCCCCTGGGGGGGAACTACGAGCAGTACTTC
CDR3aa: CASSPLGGNYEQYF

len: 14
j_gene: TRBJ1-6
d_gene: .
v_gene: TRBV3-1
abundance: .
CDR3nt: TGTGCCAGCAGCCAAGAATGGGACAACCCACCCCTCCACTTT
CDR3aa: CASSQEWDNPPLHF

len: 15
j_gene: TRBJ2-6
d_gene: TRBD1
v_gene: TRBV7-2
abundance: .
CDR3nt: TGTGCCAGCAGAACAGGGGGCGCTGGGGCCAACGTCCTGACTTTC
CDR3aa: CASRTGGAGANVLTF

len: 16
j_gene: TRBJ2-7
d_gene: TRBD1
v_gene: TRBV4-2
abundance: few
CDR3nt: TGTGCCAGCAGCCAAGGTCCGGGACAGAACTCCTACGAGCAGTACTTC
CDR3aa: CASSQGPGQNSYEQYF

len: 13
j_gene: TRBJ2-7
d_gene: .
v_gene: TRBV9
abundance: .
CDR3nt: TGTGCCAGCAGCGTAGACCCCTCCTACGAGCAGTACTTC
CDR3aa: CASSVDPSYEQYF

len: 14
j_gene: TRBJ1-2
d_gene: .
v_gene: TRBV15
abundance: .
CDR3nt: TGTGCCACCAGCCCAGCAGGGACACACTGTGGCTACACCTTC
CDR3aa: CATSPAGTHCGYTF

len: 12
j_gene: TRBJ1-1
d_gene: .
v_gene: TRBV12-3/TRBV12-4
abundance: .
CDR3nt: TGTGCCAGCATCTTGGAGCGGCGGGAAGCTTTCTTT
CDR3aa: CASILERREAFF

len: 15
j_gene: TRBJ2-7
d_gene: TRBD1
v_gene: TRBV28
abundance: .
CDR3nt: TGTGCCAGCAGTTTATACAGGGGTAGTACCAGCGAGCAGTACTTC
CDR3aa: CASSLYRGSTSEQYF

len: 13
j_gene: TRBJ2-7
d_gene: .
v_gene: TRBV27
abundance: .
CDR3nt: TGTGCCAGCAGTCCCAGACACTCCTACGAGCAGTACTTC
CDR3aa: CASSPRHSYEQYF

len: 14
j_gene: TRBJ1-5
d_gene: .
v_gene: TRBV20-1
abundance: .
CDR3nt: TGCAGTGCGAGCACGGCGGAAAATCATCAGCCCCAGCATTTT
CDR3aa: CSASTAENHQPQHF

len: 16
j_gene: TRBJ2-6
d_gene: .
v_gene: TRBV11-2
abundance: .
CDR3nt: TGTGCCAGCAGCGCCGCACGTAGCTCTGGGGCCAACGTCCTGACTTTC
CDR3aa: CASSAARSSGANVLTF

len: 14
j_gene: TRBJ1-1
d_gene: .
v_gene: TRBV11-2
abundance: .
CDR3nt: TGTGCCAGCAGCTTCGACAGCCTTGGAACTGAAGCTTTCTTT
CDR3aa: CASSFDSLGTEAFF

len: 16
j_gene: TRBJ2-5
d_gene: .
v_gene: TRBV28
abundance: .
CDR3nt: TGTGCCAGCACTTCCCCTCGACCCTCCAGGATAGAGACCCAGTACTTC
CDR3aa: CASTSPRPSRIETQYF

len: 18
j_gene: TRBJ1-1
d_gene: .
v_gene: TRBV20-1
abundance: .
CDR3nt: TGCAGTGCTAGCGTACAATTGCGGGTCAGGGTGATGAACACTGAAGCTTTCTTT
CDR3aa: CSASVQLRVRVMNTEAFF

len: 14
j_gene: TRBJ1-2
d_gene: .
v_gene: TRBV15
abundance: .
CDR3nt: TGTGCCACCAGCAGAGCACTATCAGGGTGGGGCTACACCTTC
CDR3aa: CATSRALSGWGYTF

len: 15
j_gene: TRBJ1-5
d_gene: TRBD1
v_gene: TRBV12-3/TRBV12-4
abundance: .
CDR3nt: TGTGCCAGCAGGGCCGGGACAGGGGGCTATCAGCCCCAGCATTTT
CDR3aa: CASRAGTGGYQPQHF

len: 16
j_gene: TRBJ2-1
d_gene: TRBD2
v_gene: TRBV15
abundance: .
CDR3nt: TGTGCCACCAGCAGAGATGGGACTAGCGGGAGAGATGAGCAGTTCTTC
CDR3aa: CATSRDGTSGRDEQFF

len: 16
j_gene: TRBJ1-6
d_gene: .
v_gene: TRBV7-2
abundance: .
CDR3nt: TGTGCCAGCAGCTTAGCGGCCATCACCACAGCTTCACCCCTCCACTTT
CDR3aa: CASSLAAITTASPLHF

len: 14
j_gene: TRBJ1-1
d_gene: TRBD1
v_gene: TRBV5-1
abundance: .
CDR3nt: TGCGCCAGCAGCTTGACAGGGGGCGCAACTGAAGCTTTCTTT
CDR3aa: CASSLTGGATEAFF

len: 14
j_gene: TRBJ2-1
d_gene: TRBD2
v_gene: TRBV6-5
abundance: .
CDR3nt: TGTGCCAGCAGGACTAGCGGGGTCTACAATGAGCAGTTCTTC
CDR3aa: CASRTSGVYNEQFF

len: 16
j_gene: TRBJ1-1
d_gene: TRBD1
v_gene: TRBV6-5
abundance: .
CDR3nt: TGTGCCAGCAAACCAACCGGGACAGGAGGGGGGACTGAAGCTTTCTTT
CDR3aa: CASKPTGTGGGTEAFF

len: 13
j_gene: TRBJ1-1
d_gene: .
v_gene: TRBV12-3/TRBV12-4
abundance: .
CDR3nt: TGTGCCAGCAACCCCCCAGGGGTAACTGAAGCTTTCTTT
CDR3aa: CASNPPGVTEAFF

len: 16
j_gene: TRBJ2-1
d_gene: TRBD2
v_gene: TRBV12-3/TRBV12-4
abundance: many
CDR3nt: TGTGCCAGCAGTCCTGAGGGACTAGCGGGACCCAATGAGCAGTTCTTC
CDR3aa: CASSPEGLAGPNEQFF

len: 11
j_gene: TRBJ2-7
d_gene: .
v_gene: TRBV20-1
abundance: once
CDR3nt: TGCAGTGCTCCCCGGACAGACGAGCAGTACTTC
CDR3aa: CSAPRTDEQYF

len: 14
j_gene: TRBJ2-1
d_gene: .
v_gene: TRBV12-3/TRBV12-4
abundance: .
CDR3nt: TGTGCCAGCCGGGATCTCTCGGGGGTTAATGAGCAGTTCTTC
CDR3aa: CASRDLSGVNEQFF

len: 16
j_gene: TRBJ2-1
d_gene: TRBD1
v_gene: TRBV29-1
abundance: .
CDR3nt: TGCAGCGTTGAATTCGTGGGACAGGGCTCCTACAATGAGCAGTTCTTC
CDR3aa: CSVEFVGQGSYNEQFF

len: 14
j_gene: TRBJ1-1
d_gene: .
v_gene: TRBV5-5
abundance: once
CDR3nt: TGTGCCAGCAGCGGGGACGGGCGGGAAACTGAAGCTTTCTTT
CDR3aa: CASSGDGRETEAFF

len: 11
j_gene: TRBJ1-2
d_gene: .
v_gene: TRBV29-1
abundance: few
CDR3nt: TGCAGCGTTGAATCGGTTGGCGGCTACACCTTC
CDR3aa: CSVESVGGYTF

len: 15
j_gene: TRBJ2-1
d_gene: TRBD1
v_gene: TRBV20-1
abundance: .
CDR3nt: TGCAGTGCTAGAGACGGGACAGGGCTCGACAATGAGCAGTTCTTC
CDR3aa: CSARDGTGLDNEQFF

len: 15
j_gene: TRBJ2-5
d_gene: TRBD2
v_gene: TRBV5-1
abundance: .
CDR3nt: TGCGCCAGCAGCGGACCGGGACTAGCCCAAGAGACCCAGTACTTC
CDR3aa: CASSGPGLAQETQYF

len: 13
j_gene: TRBJ1-1
d_gene: .
v_gene: TRBV29-1
abundance: once
CDR3nt: TGCAGCGGAACGAACAGTTTCCGGACTGAAGCTTTCTTT
CDR3aa: CSGTNSFRTEAFF

len: 15
j_gene: TRBJ2-3
d_gene: .
v_gene: TRBV12-3/TRBV12-4
abundance: once
CDR3nt: TGTGCCAGCACCCTATTCGGCAGCCGCACAGATACGCAGTATTTT
CDR3aa: CASTLFGSRTDTQYF

len: 12
j_gene: TRBJ2-2
d_gene: .
v_gene: TRBV7-9
abundance: few
CDR3nt: TGTGCCAGCAGCTTTGCCGCCGGGGAGCTGTTTTTT
CDR3aa: CASSFAAGELFF

len: 16
j_gene: TRBJ2-2
d_gene: .
v_gene: TRBV6-2/TRBV6-3
abundance: .
CDR3nt: TGTGCCAGCAGTTACTTGAAGATTGGGAACACCGGGGAGCTGTTTTTT
CDR3aa: CASSYLKIGNTGELFF

len: 14
j_gene: TRBJ2-1
d_gene: .
v_gene: TRBV29-1
abundance: many
CDR3nt: TGCAGCGTTGAAGAGGGGTGGGGGTACAATGAGCAGTTCTTC
CDR3aa: CSVEEGWGYNEQFF

len: 15
j_gene: TRBJ2-7
d_gene: .
v_gene: TRBV29-1
abundance: once
CDR3nt: TGCAGCGTTGAAGAGGTTCGGGGTCCCTCCTACGAGCAGTACTTC
CDR3aa: CSVEEVRGPSYEQYF

len: 14
j_gene: TRBJ2-7
d_gene: TRBD1
v_gene: TRBV25-1
abundance: few
CDR3nt: TGTGCCAGCACAGGGGGCGAGGGATCCTACGAGCAGTACTTC
CDR3aa: CASTGGEGSYEQYF

len: 15
j_gene: TRBJ2-7
d_gene: .
v_gene: TRBV5-1
abundance: .
CDR3nt: TGCGCCAGCAGCTCGGGACCGCTGACCTCCTACGAGCAGTACTTC
CDR3aa: CASSSGPLTSYEQYF

len: 18
j_gene: TRBJ2-6
d_gene: TRBD1
v_gene: TRBV7-2
abundance: .
CDR3nt: TGTGCCAGCAGCTTAGCGGGACAGGGGGTTTTTGGGGCCAACGTCCTGACTTTC
CDR3aa: CASSLAGQGVFGANVLTF